A selection of T cell receptor beta chains follows, all from one sample in a study of T cells after yellow fever vaccination. TCRdb redid the calling of the 5' RACE reads with MiXCR, one entry per CDR3 protein. The sample lists hundreds of thousands of distinct CDR3 sequences, roughly 4.3% seen once, with under 30% in the top ten. The sequencing used PBMCs, collected 5 days after the yellow fever booster vaccination. All receptors come from a man aged 18 to 29 who received the YFV17D yellow fever vaccine. Both conserved end residues are part of each CDR3. Each record gives: CDR3 length, J gene, D gene, V gene, clone size, CDR3 DNA, CDR3 protein. A D gene is named only where the DNA matches it firmly. Clone size, where shown, is once, few, many, or a class for clones that have expanded.

>13|TRBJ1-2|TRBD1|TRBV10-3|.
TGTGCCACGGGGACAGGCGCTAACTATGGCTACACCTTC
CATGTGANYGYTF
>12|TRBJ2-5|TRBD1|TRBV5-1|.
TGCGCCAGCAGCCGGACAGGCCTGCCCCAGGACTTC
CASSRTGLPQDF
>16|TRBJ2-3|TRBD2|TRBV20-1|many
TGCAGTGCTCCCCAACTAGCGGGGGCGTACGGGGATACGCAGTATTTT
CSAPQLAGAYGDTQYF
>13|TRBJ1-2|.|TRBV7-9|.
TGTGCCAGCAGCCAGCCGACCCGCCCGGGCTACACCTTC
CASSQPTRPGYTF
>13|TRBJ1-6|TRBD1|TRBV6-5|.
TGTGCCAGCAGTTATTCTGGACAGGAGGCCCTCCACTTT
CASSYSGQEALHF
>16|TRBJ2-3|.|TRBV6-6|few
TGTGCCAGCACGAACTTGACTAGGACTGGAGGGGATACGCAGTATTTT
CASTNLTRTGGDTQYF
>13|TRBJ2-5|TRBD1|TRBV5-1|.
TGCGCCTGCAGCAGAGGGACAGGGGAGACCCAGTACTTC
CACSRGTGETQYF
>14|TRBJ2-5|TRBD2|TRBV7-7|many
TGTGCCAGCAGCCGACTAGCGGGGGTAGAGACCCAGTACTTC
CASSRLAGVETQYF
>17|TRBJ2-2|TRBD2|TRBV6-2/TRBV6-3|many
TGTGCCAGCGGGCGTACTAGCGGGGGGGCCGTAACCGGGGAGCTGTTTTTT
CASGRTSGGAVTGELFF
>14|TRBJ2-5|.|TRBV5-5|many
TGTGCCAGCAGCCTGGGAGCGGTGCCGGAGACCCAGTACTTC
CASSLGAVPETQYF
>14|TRBJ1-2|TRBD1|TRBV9|.
TGTGCCAGCAGCGTCGGACAGGGGTTAAATGGCTACACCTTC
CASSVGQGLNGYTF
>15|TRBJ2-7|.|TRBV18|few
TGTGCCAGCTCAAAGGATGGAGTCCTATCCTACGAGCAGTACTTC
CASSKDGVLSYEQYF
>15|TRBJ2-1|TRBD1|TRBV15|many
TGTGCCACCAGCAGAGTAAACAGGGGCGTCCGTGAGCAGTTCTTC
CATSRVNRGVREQFF
>13|TRBJ2-1|.|TRBV7-3|many
TGTGCCAGCCAATCCCCGGATACTAATGAGCAGTTCTTC
CASQSPDTNEQFF
>11|TRBJ2-1|.|TRBV7-9|many
TGTGCCAGCAGCGCAAACGCTGAGCAGTTCTTC
CASSANAEQFF
>15|TRBJ2-5|TRBD2|TRBV5-1|.
TGCGCCAGCAGCTTGAATACGGGGGGGGCAGAGACCCAGTACTTC
CASSLNTGGAETQYF
>12|TRBJ1-2|TRBD1|TRBV20-1|many
TGCAGTGCCAATGACAGGGCATGGGGCTACACCTTC
CSANDRAWGYTF
>15|TRBJ2-3|TRBD1|TRBV5-6|.
TGTGCCAGCAGCTTGTCTAGGGGGCTCATAGATACGCAGTATTTT
CASSLSRGLIDTQYF
>16|TRBJ2-3|TRBD2|TRBV7-9|many
TGTGCCAGCAGCTTCCGCGGGGGGACTGGCACAGATACGCAGTATTTT
CASSFRGGTGTDTQYF
>13|TRBJ2-3|.|TRBV28|few
TGTGCCAGCAGGGGCAGGGGTGGACATACGCAGTATTTT
CASRGRGGHTQYF
>14|TRBJ2-3|.|TRBV25-1|few
TGTGCCAGCGGCGGACGGGAACCCACAGATACGCAGTATTTT
CASGGREPTDTQYF
>13|TRBJ2-4|.|TRBV20-1|many
TGCAGTGCTAGACTGGGAGCGCGGACCATTCAGTACTTC
CSARLGARTIQYF
>14|TRBJ2-7|TRBD2|TRBV7-2|.
TGTGCCAGCAGAACGACTAGCGGGACTTACGAGCAGTACTTC
CASRTTSGTYEQYF
>15|TRBJ2-2|TRBD1|TRBV18|many
TGTGCCAGCTCAACGGGACAGGGGAACACCGGGGAGCTGTTTTTT
CASSTGQGNTGELFF
>14|TRBJ2-1|TRBD2|TRBV9|.
TGTGCCAGCAGCGACAGCGGGGGAATAAGTGAGCAGTTCTTC
CASSDSGGISEQFF
>14|TRBJ2-7|.|TRBV20-1|.
TGCGGTGCTAGAGATAACAGTGTTAGGGACGAGCAGTACTTC
CGARDNSVRDEQYF
>11|TRBJ2-7|.|TRBV18|few
TGTGCCAGCTCACGAGATTACGAGCAGTACTTC
CASSRDYEQYF
>16|TRBJ2-3|TRBD2|TRBV5-1|many
TGCGCCAGCAGCAGAATGCTAGCGGGGGACGCAGATACGCAGTATTTT
CASSRMLAGDADTQYF
>15|TRBJ2-3|TRBD1|TRBV5-4|few
TGTGCCAGCAGCTCGGACAGGGGGCGCACAGATACGCAGTATTTT
CASSSDRGRTDTQYF
>13|TRBJ2-5|TRBD1|TRBV5-1|many
TGCGCCAGCAGCCGACAGGGGGAAGAGACCCAGTACTTC
CASSRQGEETQYF
>14|TRBJ2-3|TRBD2|TRBV14|many
TGTGCCAGCAGCCTCCGACTAGCGAGAGATACGCAGTATTTT
CASSLRLARDTQYF
>13|TRBJ1-1|TRBD1|TRBV7-9|.
TGTGCCAGCACCAGGGGAGGGGGCAGGGAAGCTTTCTTT
CASTRGGGREAFF
>12|TRBJ1-1|.|TRBV20-1|few
TGCAGTGCTCGGGCGATGAACACTGAAGCTTTCTTT
CSARAMNTEAFF
>18|TRBJ2-1|TRBD2|TRBV7-9|.
TGTGCCAGCAGCTTTTTGGGGGGCGGACTAGCGGGCCGAATGGAGCAGTTCTTC
CASSFLGGGLAGRMEQFF
>15|TRBJ2-7|.|TRBV5-1|.
TGCGCCAGCAGCTGGGGCCTAGAGGGACCCTACGAGCAGTACTTC
CASSWGLEGPYEQYF
>14|TRBJ1-1|TRBD1|TRBV28|few
TGTGCCAGCAGTCGGTACAGGGGGGACACTGAAGCTTTCTTT
CASSRYRGDTEAFF
>15|TRBJ2-4|TRBD1|TRBV5-1|many
TGCGCCAGCAATAATCTTCCGGGACAGGGGAACATTCAGTACTTC
CASNNLPGQGNIQYF
>18|TRBJ2-3|.|TRBV11-2|many
TGTGCCAGCAGCTTATCCCTCAACAACCAGGTTGGGACAGATACGCAGTATTTT
CASSLSLNNQVGTDTQYF
>13|TRBJ2-7|TRBD2|TRBV5-1|many
TGCGCCAGCAAGGCTAGCGGTTCCTACGAGCAGTACTTC
CASKASGSYEQYF
>14|TRBJ1-1|TRBD1|TRBV7-2|many
TGTGCCAGCAGCTTAAGGACAGGGCCGACTGAAGCTTTCTTT
CASSLRTGPTEAFF
>13|TRBJ1-2|.|TRBV4-3|.
TGCGCCAGCAGCCAACTTAGGGGCTATGGCTACACCTTC
CASSQLRGYGYTF
>15|TRBJ2-2|.|TRBV19|many
TGTGCCAGTAATCTTGGGGGGGCGCCTCCCGGGGAGCTGTTTTTT
CASNLGGAPPGELFF
>15|TRBJ1-4|.|TRBV9|.
TGTGCCAGCAGCCCGGAAGGGGACACTAATGAAAAACTGTTTTTT
CASSPEGDTNEKLFF
>14|TRBJ2-1|.|TRBV7-2|many
TGTGCCAGCAGCCCCTATAGCTCCTACAATGAGCAGTTCTTC
CASSPYSSYNEQFF
>15|TRBJ1-2|.|TRBV7-9|few
TGTGCCAGCAGCTTCGGGTCACAGGGACGGAGTGGCTACACCTTC
CASSFGSQGRSGYTF